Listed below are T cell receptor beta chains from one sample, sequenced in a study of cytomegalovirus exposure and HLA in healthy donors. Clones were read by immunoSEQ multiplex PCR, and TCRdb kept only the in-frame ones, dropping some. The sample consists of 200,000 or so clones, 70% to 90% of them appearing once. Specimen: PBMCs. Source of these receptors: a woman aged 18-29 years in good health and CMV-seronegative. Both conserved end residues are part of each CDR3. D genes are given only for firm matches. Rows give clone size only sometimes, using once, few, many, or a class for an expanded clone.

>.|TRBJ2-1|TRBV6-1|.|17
CASSEARGIGARYEQFF
TGTGCCAGCAGTGAAGCGCGGGGTATAGGGGCGCGGTATGAGCAGTTCTTC
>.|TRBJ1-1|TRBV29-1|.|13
CSVAAEVRSEAFF
TGCAGCGTGGCCGCAGAAGTAAGAAGTGAAGCTTTCTTT
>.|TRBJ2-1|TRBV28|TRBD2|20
CASSLLSTTSGFFSYNEQFF
TGTGCCAGCAGTTTACTTTCTACGACTAGCGGGTTCTTTTCCTACAATGAGCAGTTCTTC
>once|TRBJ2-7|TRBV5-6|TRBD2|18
CASSSRILAGGISYEQYF
TGTGCCAGCAGCTCGCGCATATTAGCGGGAGGGATATCCTACGAGCAGTACTTC
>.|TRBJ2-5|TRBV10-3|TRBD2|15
CAISAQSAGGRTQYF
TGTGCCATCAGTGCTCAATCAGCGGGAGGCAGGACCCAGTACTTC
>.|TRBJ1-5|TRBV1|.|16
CTSSQDLGNRDQPQHF
TGCACCAGCAGCCAAGATCTGGGTAACAGGGATCAGCCCCAGCATTTT
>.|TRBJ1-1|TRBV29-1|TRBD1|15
CSVGRDRLLNTEAFF
TGCAGCGTTGGACGGGACAGGCTCCTGAACACTGAAGCTTTCTTT
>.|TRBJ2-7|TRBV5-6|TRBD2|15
CASSLFTTSLSWEYF
TGTGCCAGCAGCTTGTTTACGACTAGCCTCTCTTGGGAGTACTTC
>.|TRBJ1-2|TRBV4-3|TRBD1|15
CASSQDPQTGVGYTF
TGCGCCAGCAGCCAAGATCCGCAGACAGGGGTTGGCTACACCTTC
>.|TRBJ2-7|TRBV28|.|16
CASSYTGQIFPNEQYF
TGTGCCAGCAGTTACACAGGACAAATTTTTCCTAACGAGCAGTACTTC
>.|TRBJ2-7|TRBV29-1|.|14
CSAQIRGSVYEQYF
TGCAGCGCACAGATACGGGGATCTGTTTACGAGCAGTACTTC
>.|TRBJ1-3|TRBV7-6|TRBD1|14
CASAASGGGNTIYF
TGTGCCAGCGCTGCGTCAGGGGGCGGAAACACCATATATTTT
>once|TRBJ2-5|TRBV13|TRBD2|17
CASSSRLAGGPQETQYF
TGTGCCAGCAGCTCAAGACTAGCGGGAGGGCCCCAGGAGACCCAGTACTTC
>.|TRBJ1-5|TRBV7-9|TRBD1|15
CASSHRGSSNQPQHF
TGTGCCAGCAGCCACAGGGGAAGTAGCAATCAGCCCCAGCATTTT
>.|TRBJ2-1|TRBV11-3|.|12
CARAGPYNEQFF
TGTGCCAGGGCGGGGCCTTACAATGAGCAGTTCTTC
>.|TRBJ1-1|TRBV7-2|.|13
CASSTNMNTEAFF
TGTGCCAGCAGCACCAACATGAACACTGAAGCTTTCTTT
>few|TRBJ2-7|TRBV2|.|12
CASSKDNYEQYF
TGTGCCAGCAGTAAGGACAACTACGAGCAGTACTTC
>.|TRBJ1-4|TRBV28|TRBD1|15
CASSRRQGTNEKLFF
TGTGCCAGCAGTCGACGACAGGGCACTAATGAAAAACTGTTTTTT
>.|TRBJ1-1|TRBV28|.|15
CASSPDSSLNTEAFF
TGTGCCAGCAGTCCGGACAGCTCCTTGAACACTGAAGCTTTCTTT
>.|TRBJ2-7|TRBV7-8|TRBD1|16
CASTPGRGQVSYEQYF
TGTGCCAGCACCCCAGGTCGGGGACAGGTCTCCTACGAGCAGTACTTC
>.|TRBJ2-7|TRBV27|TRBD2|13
CASSSFSGGEQYF
TGTGCCAGCAGTTCCTTCTCCGGGGGGGAGCAGTACTTC
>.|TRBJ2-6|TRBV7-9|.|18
CASSQPRDSFSGANVLTF
TGTGCCAGCAGCCAGCCCAGAGACAGTTTCTCTGGGGCCAACGTCCTGACTTTC
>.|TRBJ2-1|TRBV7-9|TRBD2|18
CASSSTRAGGGRYNEQFF
TGTGCCAGCAGCTCTACTCGCGCGGGCGGGGGGAGATACAATGAGCAGTTCTTC
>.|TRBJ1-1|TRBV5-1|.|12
CASSFAGGWPFF
TGCGCCAGCAGCTTCGCGGGAGGATGGCCTTTCTTT